The clone carrying this T cell receptor (beta chain) has only a few counts. Its antigen is undetermined. This sample was taken from a study of beta chain features in type 1 diabetes. Sorting gave populations that all exceeded 98% purity. The isolated RNA, all of it, was reverse transcribed, so expressed TCRB transcripts were what got sequenced. TCRdb's table, derived via immunoSEQ multiplex PCR, lists solely in-frame clones and lacks some. This table has around 330,000 clones, 9.5% to 12% appearing once. Notes on the study in general: TCRB CDR3s were moderately but significantly shorter in Type 1 diabetes patients in all four CD4+ subsets.

Deletions cut 6 bases from V and 0 bases from J, with 17 bases between. Germline CDR1 SQVTM, CDR2 ANQGSEA. The CDR3 totals 16 residues. This receptor was identified in a woman aged 30 to 39 in good health. The sample comprised naive CD4+ T cells from blood. This chain connects TRBV29-1 to TRBJ2-2, with D perhaps matching TRBD2 (6 bases). DNA for the CDR3: TGCAGCGTCGCGTATGCGGCGGGGTCGAACACCGGGGAGCTGTTTTTT. It is translated as CSVAYAAGSNTGELFF.